These T cell receptor beta chains were read from a single sample in a study of cytomegalovirus exposure and HLA in healthy donors. This table comes from immunoSEQ multiplex PCR, and its TCRdb copy is limited to in-frame clones, with some not included. The sample lists about 200,000 clones; roughly 90% were seen once. The sample comprised PBMCs. These receptors were collected from a woman younger than 45 in good health and CMV-seronegative. CDR3s include the opening cysteine and the closing phenylalanine or tryptophan. A D gene is named only where the DNA matches it firmly. A clone size is listed for some rows: how often the clone was seen (once, few, many), or a class if it is expanded.

CDR3nt	CDR3aa	abundance	d_gene	len	v_gene	j_gene
TGTGCCAGCAGCCGCCGACTAGCGGGCGTCACCGGGGAGCTGTTTTTT	CASSRRLAGVTGELFF	-	TRBD2	16	TRBV11-2	TRBJ2-2
TGTGCCAGTAGAGGGATGGGAGACGAGCAGTACTTC	CASRGMGDEQYF	-	-	12	TRBV19	TRBJ2-7
TGTGCCAGCAATCGGGACAGGGGGAATGGCTACACCTTC	CASNRDRGNGYTF	-	TRBD1	13	TRBV6-1	TRBJ1-2
TGTGCCAGCAGTTTCGAACGGGGGACAGATACGCAGTATTTT	CASSFERGTDTQYF	-	-	14	TRBV28	TRBJ2-3
TGTGCCAGCAGTTCGGGACAGGGAGGCTTCGGGGTTGGCGGCTACACCTTC	CASSSGQGGFGVGGYTF	few	TRBD1	17	TRBV28	TRBJ1-2
TGCGCCAGCAGCCAAACGGGACAGGGAAATTCACCCCTCCACTTT	CASSQTGQGNSPLHF	-	TRBD1	15	TRBV4-1	TRBJ1-6
TGTGCCAGCAGCATCCCGTCGGCGGGGTTTATCACCTACAATGAGCAGTTCTTC	CASSIPSAGFITYNEQFF	-	-	18	TRBV5-6	TRBJ2-1
TGTGCCAGCAGCTCCCTTATCTACGAGCAGTACTTC	CASSSLIYEQYF	-	-	12	TRBV7-2	TRBJ2-7
TGTGCCAGCAGCCAAGAGTTAATCACTGAAGCTTTCTTT	CASSQELITEAFF	-	-	13	TRBV14	TRBJ1-1
TGCGCCAGCAGACCCACTAGTTTGTCTGGAAACACCATATATTTT	CASRPTSLSGNTIYF	-	-	15	TRBV5-1	TRBJ1-3
TGTGCCACCACGGGAGGAAACGAGCAGTACTTC	CATTGGNEQYF	once	TRBD2	11	TRBV6-4	TRBJ2-7
TGTGCCAGCAACGCAGGGGGTTCTGGAAACACCATATATTTT	CASNAGGSGNTIYF	-	TRBD1	14	TRBV7-9	TRBJ1-3
TGCGCCAGCAGCTTAGGGACAGGGGGTGGGCAAGAGACCCAGTACTTC	CASSLGTGGGQETQYF	-	TRBD1	16	TRBV5-1	TRBJ2-5
TGTGCCAGCAGCCCACATCACGGGGTGGGCTACACCTTC	CASSPHHGVGYTF	-	-	13	TRBV6-1	TRBJ1-2
TGTGCCAGCAGTTTATTCCGCCTGCGGGGGGTGGCGCAGTATTTT	CASSLFRLRGVAQYF	-	TRBD2	15	TRBV28	TRBJ2-3
TGTGCCAGCAGCTCCCAAGGGGTCTACAATGAGCAGTTCTTC	CASSSQGVYNEQFF	-	-	14	TRBV9	TRBJ2-1
TGTGCCAGCACGAGAGACAGGGGATACAATGAGCAGTTCTTC	CASTRDRGYNEQFF	few	TRBD1	14	TRBV11-2	TRBJ2-1
TGCGCCGGGAGCCCGGATGGATACGAGCAGTACTTC	CAGSPDGYEQYF	-	-	12	TRBV5-1	TRBJ2-7
TGTGCCAGCAGTCCCGGGACAGGGGACTATGGCTACACCTTC	CASSPGTGDYGYTF	-	TRBD1	14	TRBV28	TRBJ1-2
TGTGCCAGTAGCATGCCCCTAAGGGGGGGCCCCCAGCATTTT	CASSMPLRGGPQHF	-	-	14	TRBV19	TRBJ1-5
TGCGCCAGCAGCTTGGTCGCTGGGGCCAACGTCCTGACTTTC	CASSLVAGANVLTF	once	-	14	TRBV5-1	TRBJ2-6
TGCGCCAGCAGCTTGGCCCCGGGACGGACTAAATTACAAGAGACCCAGTACTTC	CASSLAPGRTKLQETQYF	-	-	18	TRBV5-1	TRBJ2-5
TGTGCCAGCTCACCACAGGGGGCGAGCACTGAAGCTTTCTTT	CASSPQGASTEAFF	-	TRBD1	14	TRBV18	TRBJ1-1
TGTGCCAGCAGCTTAGACGACTATTCCTACGAGCAGTACTTC	CASSLDDYSYEQYF	few	-	14	TRBV7-9	TRBJ2-7
TGTGCCTCCACGGAGCTAGGGAGGAACGGCTACACCTTC	CASTELGRNGYTF	-	-	13	TRBV30	TRBJ1-2
TGTGCCACCAGCAGAGATCCGGGGAGCTCCTACAATGAGCAGTTCTTC	CATSRDPGSSYNEQFF	-	-	16	TRBV15	TRBJ2-1
TGTGCCTGGTCCGGGACAGGGTTATTGGACCAGTACTTC	CAWSGTGLLDQYF	-	TRBD1	13	TRBV30	TRBJ2-5